The clone carrying this T cell receptor beta chain has ten or more counts. What it binds is not known. The data belong to a study of T cells after yellow fever vaccination. Study in general: With SMART-Seq v4 Ultra Low Input, the fractions containing low cell numbers were prepared.

TCRdb re-called the 5' RACE reads through MiXCR, storing one row per CDR3 protein. The table has some 560,000 distinct CDR3 sequences, about a sixth seen once. Study-wide results and limits: Weaker in magnitude, the secondary response showed a faster peak on day 5 versus 15.

J lost 3 bases, V lost 0 bases, and 0 bases had no gene match. Germline CDR1 KGHDR, CDR2 SFDVKD. The CDR3 has 15 residues. The sample consisted of PBMCs, taken about 5 days after the first yellow fever vaccination. The genes are TRBV24-1 and TRBJ2-2; 7 bases align to TRBD1. The receptor's source is a man younger than 30 who received the YFV17D yellow fever vaccine. The DNA of the CDR3 is TGTGCCACCAGTGATTTGGACAGGGACACCGGGGAGCTGTTTTTT. It translates to CATSDLDRDTGELFF.